One and the same sample provided the 32 T cell receptor beta chains below, sequenced in a study of regulatory T cells in long-lasting Graves disease. HTBI primers from iRepertoire and Arm-PCR of CDR3 regions yielded the TCR beta libraries. A single record per CDR3 protein comes from TCRdb applying MiXCR to the multiplex PCR reads. Of about 660,000 distinct CDR3 sequences listed, about 32% were seen once; the top ten hold around 40%. Time point in this sample: persistent/refractory GD, antithyroid drugs over 5 years with positive TRAb. Scientists built the TCR library using RNA that was extracted from PBMCs. The sequencing here drew on peripheral blood mononuclear cells (PBMCs), taken when the disease was refractory, from a patient treated with antithyroid drugs. Receptors were obtained from a female donor with Graves disease.

This clonotype was detected only a few times. J is TRBJ1-5 and V is TRBV20-1, with D unclear. CDR3 length: 15 residues. CDR1 and CDR2 (germline): DFQATT, SNEGSKA (reference sequence). The germline V and J ends were trimmed by 0 bases and 2 bases, with 11 bases remaining between them. The CDR3 DNA reads TGCAGTGCTAGAGATTCTGCGTGGGGCAATCAGCCCCAGCATTTT. Encoded protein: CSARDSAWGNQPQHF.

This clonotype was found a few times. The CDR3 DNA sequence: TGTGCCAGTAGTGGGTCAGATCGAACTGAAGCTTTCTTT. It is translated as CASSGSDRTEAFF. The V call is TRBV19, the J call TRBJ1-1; no reliable D call. V was cut by 5 bases and J by 5 bases, with 12 bases left in between. Looked up from germline, CDR1 is LNHDA and CDR2 is SQIVND (reference sequence). The CDR3 extends over 13 amino acids. Based on the CDR3 plus reference TRBV19 and TRBJ1-1, the full variable domain is DGGITQSPKYLFRKEGQNVTLSCEQNLNHDAMYWYRQDPGQGLRLIYYSQIVNDFQKGDIAEGYSVSREKKESFPLTVTSAQKNPTAFYLCASSGSDRTEAFFGQGTRLTVV.

The rearrangement uses TRBV5-1 and TRBJ1-1; D ambiguous. Trimming removed 5 bases at V and 4 bases at J, with 9 bases between. CDR3 size: 12 residues. Per germline, CDR1 SGHRS and CDR2 YFSETQ. The CDR3 sequence: CASRVGITEAFF. DNA of the CDR3: TGCGCCAGCAGGGTTGGGATCACTGAAGCTTTCTTT.

The chain's CDR3 is CASSPPGLAGKETQYF. In DNA form, the CDR3 reads TGTGCCAGCTCACCCCCGGGACTAGCGGGAAAAGAGACCCAGTACTTC. The chain joins TRBV18 to TRBJ2-5; 13 nucleotides line up with TRBD2. Germline CDR1 KGHSH, CDR2 LQKENI. There are 16 residues in the CDR3. The junction had 4 bases not matched to a gene; V was cut back by 3 bases and J by 3 bases.

This clonotype has just a few counts. J is TRBJ1-1 and V is TRBV27; D gene unclear. The germline V and J ends were trimmed by 3 bases and 13 bases, with 18 bases remaining between them. Germline V CDR1 and CDR2: MNHEY, SMNVEV (reference sequence). The length of the CDR3 is 13 residues. DNA for the CDR3: TGTGCCAGCAGTTTCCAACCGGGCTTCGACGATTTCTTT. This gives the protein CASSFQPGFDDFF.

The chain recombines TRBV6-9 with TRBJ2-7; no definite D call. V lost 3 bases, J lost 6 bases, and 15 bases lay in between. From germline, CDR1 is MNHGY and CDR2 SVAAGI. There are 14 residues in the CDR3. This chain's CDR3 is CASSYRGPASEQYF. CDR3 bases: TGTGCCAGCAGTTACCGCGGCCCTGCGAGCGAGCAGTACTTC.

This clonotype was seen repeatedly, ten times or more. The rearrangement uses TRBV7-6 and TRBJ2-7, with D unclear. Germline V gene lookup returns CDR1 SGHVS and CDR2 FNYEAQ. Trimming took off 4 bases at V and 5 bases at J, with 9 bases between the two ends. The CDR3 has 12 residues. The CDR3 DNA is TGTGCCAGCAGCTCCCGAGGAGACGAGCAGTACTTC. Its protein product is CASSSRGDEQYF.

V usage is TRBV6-1 and J usage is TRBJ2-7; D gene ambiguous. The CDR3 contains 12 residues. Germline V gene data show CDR1 as MNHNS and CDR2 as SASEGT. V was clipped by 3 bases and J by 2 bases, with 5 bases between them. The CDR3 DNA sequence: TGTGCCAGCAGTGATCTCCCCTACGAGCAGTACTTC. Translation gives CASSDLPYEQYF.

The J gene is TRBJ1-2, the V gene TRBV20-1; TRBD1 matches 9 bases. The germline V gene has CDR1 DFQATT and CDR2 SNEGSKA (reference sequence). Losses at the gene ends were 7 bases for V and 4 bases for J; bases not matched to a gene: 16. The CDR3 has 16 amino acids. The CDR3 bases are TGCAGTGTAGAAGGGACAGGGAAGTTAGGACTCTATGGCTACACCTTC. Amino acid sequence: CSVEGTGKLGLYGYTF.

The V and J genes are TRBV5-1 and TRBJ1-4; D is unresolved. There are 14 residues in the CDR3. Trimming took 2 bases from V and 6 from J, leaving 11 bases between them. CDR1 and CDR2 (germline): SGHRS, YFSETQ. Written as DNA, the CDR3 is TGCGCCAGCAGCTTTCGGCCGAGGGATGAAAAACTGTTTTTT. It yields the protein CASSFRPRDEKLFF.

This chain joins TRBV12-3 or TRBV12-4 and TRBJ1-3, with D perhaps TRBD1 (6 bases). The CDR3 is 14 amino acids. The V end was cut by 4 bases, the J end by 4 bases, with 11 bases between. In DNA form, the CDR3 reads TGTGCCAGCAGTTCCAGGGGAGCGGGAAACACCATATATTTT. Translating it yields CASSSRGAGNTIYF.

The table lists this clonotype with many counts. The V call is TRBV27, the J call TRBJ1-1; 8 bases fit TRBD1. J gave up 1 base and V 4 bases, and 5 bases lay outside the gene matches. Germline lookup yields CDR1 MNHEY and CDR2 SMNVEV (reference sequence). The CDR3 covers 15 residues. This CDR3 is CASSSFGQGNTEAFF. The CDR3, as DNA: TGTGCCAGCAGTTCATTCGGACAGGGGAACACTGAAGCTTTCTTT.

This clonotype appeared a few times. The V and J genes are TRBV28 and TRBJ1-1; D is perhaps TRBD1 (6 bases). CDR3 length equals 16 residues. Trimming removed 5 bases at V and 3 bases at J, with 19 bases between. CDR1 is MDHEN, CDR2 SYDVKM, per germline. The CDR3 here is CASSGFGGAWDTEAFF. The CDR3 DNA reads as TGTGCCAGCAGTGGGTTTGGGGGCGCTTGGGACACTGAAGCTTTCTTT.

Note on this clonotype: A much bigger clone sits one base away, suggesting this may be a read error. V gene TRBV2 combines with J gene TRBJ1-1; D is uncertain. The CDR3 contains 13 residues. Germline V gives CDR1 SNHLY, CDR2 FYNNEI. CDR3 sequence: CASTKTLNAEAFF. In DNA form, the CDR3 reads TGTGCCAGCACCAAGACACTGAACGCTGAAGCTTTCTTT. The full variable domain, in which reference TRBV2 and TRBJ1-1 provide the parts outside the CDR3, is EPEVTQTPSHQVTQMGQEVILRCVPISNHLYFYWYRQILGQKVEFLVSFYNNEISEKSEIFDDQFSVERPDGSNFTLKIRSTKLEDSAMYFCASTKTLNAEAFFGQGTRLTVV.

V usage is TRBV20-1 and J usage is TRBJ1-1; tentative D call: TRBD1 (6 bases). V was cut by 3 bases and J by 0 bases, with 17 bases left in between. The CDR3 length is 16 residues. Germline V gene sequence: CDR1 DFQATT, CDR2 SNEGSKA (reference sequence). CDR3 in DNA: TGCAGTGCTAGGACGTGGGGCGGGGGGCTGAACACTGAAGCTTTCTTT. Translating gives CSARTWGGGLNTEAFF.

Only a few counts were recorded for this clonotype. The J gene is TRBJ1-2, the V gene TRBV5-1; TRBD1 agrees at 10 bases. This CDR3 has 14 residues. With V trimmed by 4 bases and J by 6 bases, 6 bases remained unmatched. Per germline, CDR1 SGHRS and CDR2 YFSETQ. CDR3 in amino acids: CASSTWDRGDGYTF. The DNA of the CDR3 is TGCGCCAGCAGCACTTGGGACAGGGGAGATGGCTACACCTTC.

This clonotype was observed a few times. The chain is built from TRBV20-1 and TRBJ1-1; no clear D gene. The length of the CDR3 is 12 residues. The V end was cut by 5 bases, the J end by 7 bases, with 14 bases between. Per the germline V gene, CDR1 is DFQATT and CDR2 is SNEGSKA (reference sequence). CDR3 sequence (DNA): TGCAGTGCTGGTCTCGGAGAGAATGAAGCTTTCTTT. Translation: CSAGLGENEAFF.

This clonotype was counted between two and nine times. The V gene is TRBV11-2, the J gene TRBJ2-1, with D perhaps TRBD1 (6 bases). This CDR3 region has 14 residues. Trimming stripped 5 bases from V and 5 bases from J, with 13 bases between. The germline CDR1 and CDR2 sequences are SGHAT and FQNNGV. The CDR3 DNA reads TGTGCCAGCAGCCGGGACATAATGGACAATGAGCAGTTCTTC. It translates to CASSRDIMDNEQFF. Filled out from reference TRBV11-2 and TRBJ2-1, the complete variable domain reads EAGVAQSPRYKIIEKRQSVAFWCNPISGHATLYWYQQILGQGPKLLIQFQNNGVVDDSQLPKDRFSAERLKGVDSTLKIQPAKLEDSAVYLCASSRDIMDNEQFFGPGTRLTVL.

Only one count was recorded for this clonotype. The rearrangement joins TRBV5-1 to TRBJ2-7; D gene ambiguous. Germline V gives CDR1 SGHRS, CDR2 YFSETQ. The germline V and J ends were trimmed by 1 base and 7 bases, with 9 bases remaining between them. The CDR3 runs 12 residues. The CDR3 loop reads CASSLNSREQYF. For the CDR3, the DNA is TGCGCCAGCAGCTTGAATTCCAGGGAGCAGTACTTC. Together with reference TRBV5-1 and TRBJ2-7, the CDR3 gives the full variable domain: KAGVTQTPRYLIKTRGQQVTLSCSPISGHRSVSWYQQTPGQGLQFLFEYFSETQRNKGNFPGRFSGRQFSNSRSEMNVSTLELGDSALYLCASSLNSREQYFGPGTRLTVT.

The CDR3 loop is CASSAPGLAGGDEQYF. CDR3 coding DNA: TGTGCCAGCAGTGCCCCCGGACTAGCGGGAGGGGACGAGCAGTACTTC. The V and J genes are TRBV6-1 and TRBJ2-7; TRBD2 agrees at 15 bases. Germline CDR1 and CDR2: MNHNS and SASEGT. V lost 4 bases, J lost 5 bases, and 6 bases stayed unmatched. The CDR3 runs 16 residues.

This rearrangement joins TRBV12-3 or TRBV12-4 to TRBJ1-5; D may be TRBD1 (5 bases). Trimming stripped 6 bases from V and 6 bases from J, with 18 bases between. The CDR3 spans 15 residues. The CDR3 DNA reads as TGTGCCAGCAGCCCTGCCGAGGGGCGATTTCAGCCCCAGCATTTT. Translating it yields CASSPAEGRFQPQHF.

This clonotype was counted a few times. The chain recombines TRBV19 with TRBJ1-1; weak D call: TRBD1 (5 bases). The germline CDR1 and CDR2 sequences are LNHDA and SQIVND (reference sequence). The CDR3 is made up of 13 amino acids. Trimming took off 6 bases at V and 5 bases at J, with 13 bases between the two ends. The CDR3 region is CASRRGGDTEAFF. The CDR3 DNA follows: TGTGCCAGTAGGAGGGGAGGGGATACTGAAGCTTTCTTT.

The rearrangement joins TRBV7-2 to TRBJ1-3; no clear D. V lost 4 bases and J 0 bases, leaving 13 bases between the germline ends. CDR3 length: 16 amino acids. Germline V gives CDR1 SGHTA, CDR2 FQGNSA. CDR3 bases: TGTGCCAGCAGCTCGGAACGACGGATCTCTGGAAACACCATATATTTT. It specifies CASSSERRISGNTIYF.

This clonotype was seen a handful of times. This chain links TRBV7-8 with TRBJ1-5, with TRBD1 matching over 7 bases. The CDR3 spans 16 residues. Per the germline V gene, CDR1 is SGHVS and CDR2 is FQNEAQ. V lost 4 bases to trimming and J lost 0 bases; unmatched junction nucleotides: 6. The CDR3 here is CASSSQNRGSNQPQHF. CDR3 coding DNA: TGTGCCAGCAGCTCACAGAACAGGGGTAGCAATCAGCCCCAGCATTTT.

In this sample, this clonotype turned up a few times. The chain uses TRBV7-2 and TRBJ1-2, with 7 bases matching TRBD1. The CDR3 loop spans 16 amino acids. In germline, CDR1 is SGHTA, CDR2 FQGNSA. The V gene end was trimmed by 2 bases and the J gene end by 0 bases; junction bases not matched to a gene: 6. DNA for the CDR3: TGTGCCAGCAGCTTAACCTCGACAGGGTCTAACTATGGCTACACCTTC. It encodes CASSLTSTGSNYGYTF.

This clonotype was seen only a few times. This sequence joins TRBV12-3 or TRBV12-4 and TRBJ2-3, with 11 bases matching TRBD2. The ends lost 5 bases at V and 3 bases at J; junction bases unmatched: 7. The CDR3 totals 16 residues. The CDR3: CASSGASGRCTDTQYF. The CDR3 nucleotides read TGTGCCAGCAGTGGCGCTAGCGGGAGGTGTACAGATACGCAGTATTTT.

A few counts support this clonotype. V is TRBV7-2 and J is TRBJ2-3; D is ambiguous. Germline V gene sequence: CDR1 SGHTA, CDR2 FQGNSA. Trimming removed 1 base from V and 5 bases from J, with 10 bases in between. The CDR3 has 14 residues. The CDR3 region is CASSLVLAEDTQYF. DNA for the CDR3: TGTGCCAGCAGCTTAGTTTTAGCTGAAGATACGCAGTATTTT. The full variable domain, rest sourced from reference TRBV7-2 and TRBJ2-3, is GAGVSQSPSNKVTEKGKDVELRCDPISGHTALYWYRQSLGQGLEFLIYFQGNSAPDKSGLPSDRFSAERTGGSVSTLTIQRTQQEDSAVYLCASSLVLAEDTQYFGPGTRLTVL.

This sequence joins TRBV9 and TRBJ1-1; D perhaps matches TRBD1 (5 bases). The germline V gene encodes CDR1 SGDLS and CDR2 YYNGEE. The CDR3 consists of 14 residues. Trimming took off 0 bases at V and 3 bases at J, with 9 bases between the two ends. CDR3 sequence: CASSVGDGYTEAFF. The CDR3 DNA reads as TGTGCCAGCAGCGTAGGGGACGGATACACTGAAGCTTTCTTT.

The V gene is TRBV7-2, the J gene TRBJ1-4; possible D gene TRBD1, 5 bases. Germline V CDR1 and CDR2: SGHTA, FQGNSA. V was pared by 1 base and J by 4 bases, with 13 bases between. This CDR3 has 16 residues. This CDR3 is CASSLGRQPINEKLFF. The CDR3 DNA reads TGTGCCAGCAGCTTAGGCCGACAGCCCATTAATGAAAAACTGTTTTTT. The whole variable domain, filled in from reference TRBV7-2 and TRBJ1-4, reads GAGVSQSPSNKVTEKGKDVELRCDPISGHTALYWYRQSLGQGLEFLIYFQGNSAPDKSGLPSDRFSAERTGGSVSTLTIQRTQQEDSAVYLCASSLGRQPINEKLFFGSGTQLSVL.

V usage is TRBV7-2 and J usage is TRBJ1-2; 7 nucleotides line up with TRBD1. CDR3 length: 14 residues. V lost 1 base to trimming and J lost 8 bases; unmatched junction nucleotides: 7. Germline V CDR1 and CDR2: SGHTA, FQGNSA. The CDR3 region has the DNA TGTGCCAGCAGCTTAGTTGGGACAGTGAAGGGCTACACCTTC. Protein sequence: CASSLVGTVKGYTF.

This clonotype has a handful of counts. The chain carries TRBV20-1 and TRBJ2-5; 11 bases match TRBD2. Losses at the gene ends were 4 bases for V and 1 base for J; bases not matched to a gene: 5. CDR3 length: 15 residues. CDR1 is DFQATT and CDR2 is SNEGSKA in the germline V gene (reference sequence). CDR3: CSAKGLAGSQETQYF. DNA for the CDR3: TGCAGTGCTAAAGGACTAGCGGGCAGCCAAGAGACCCAGTACTTC.

There are many counts of this clonotype. The rearrangement joins TRBV11-2 to TRBJ1-1, with TRBD1 matching over 9 bases. This CDR3 comprises 16 residues. Germline values: CDR1 SGHAT, CDR2 FQNNGV. Unmatched junction bases numbered 11, after V lost 5 bases and J lost 4 bases. The CDR3 reads CASSARQGGWGTEAFF. CDR3 coding DNA: TGTGCCAGCAGCGCCCGACAGGGGGGCTGGGGCACTGAAGCTTTCTTT. Combining the CDR3 with reference TRBV11-2 and TRBJ1-1 gives the whole variable domain EAGVAQSPRYKIIEKRQSVAFWCNPISGHATLYWYQQILGQGPKLLIQFQNNGVVDDSQLPKDRFSAERLKGVDSTLKIQPAKLEDSAVYLCASSARQGGWGTEAFFGQGTRLTVV.